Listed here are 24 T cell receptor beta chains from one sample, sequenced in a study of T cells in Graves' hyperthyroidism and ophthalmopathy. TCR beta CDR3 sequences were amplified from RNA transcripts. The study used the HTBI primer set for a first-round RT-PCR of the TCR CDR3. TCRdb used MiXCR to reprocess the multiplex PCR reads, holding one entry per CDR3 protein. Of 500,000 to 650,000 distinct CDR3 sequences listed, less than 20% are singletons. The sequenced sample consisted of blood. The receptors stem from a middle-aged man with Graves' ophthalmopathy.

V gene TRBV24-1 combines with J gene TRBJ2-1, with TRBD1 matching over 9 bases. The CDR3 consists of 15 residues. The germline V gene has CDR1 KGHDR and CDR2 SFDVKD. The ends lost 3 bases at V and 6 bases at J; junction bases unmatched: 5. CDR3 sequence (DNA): TGTGCCACCAGTGATAACAGGGGGCGGAGCAATGAGCAGTTCTTC. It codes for CATSDNRGRSNEQFF.

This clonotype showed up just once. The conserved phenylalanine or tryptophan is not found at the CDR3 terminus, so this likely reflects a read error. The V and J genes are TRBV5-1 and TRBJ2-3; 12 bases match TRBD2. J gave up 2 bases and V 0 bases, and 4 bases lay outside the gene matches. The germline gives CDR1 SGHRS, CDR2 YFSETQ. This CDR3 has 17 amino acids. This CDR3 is CASSLARTSGITDTQYL. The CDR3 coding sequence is TGCGCCAGCAGCTTGGCCCGGACTAGCGGGATCACAGATACGCAGTATCTT.

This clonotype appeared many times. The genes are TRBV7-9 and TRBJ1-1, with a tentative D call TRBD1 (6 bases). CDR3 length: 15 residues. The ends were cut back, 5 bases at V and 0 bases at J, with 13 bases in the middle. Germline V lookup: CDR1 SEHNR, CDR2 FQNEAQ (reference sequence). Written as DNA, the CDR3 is TGTGCCAGCAGCGACCACAGGGCCCTGAACACTGAAGCTTTCTTT. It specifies CASSDHRALNTEAFF.

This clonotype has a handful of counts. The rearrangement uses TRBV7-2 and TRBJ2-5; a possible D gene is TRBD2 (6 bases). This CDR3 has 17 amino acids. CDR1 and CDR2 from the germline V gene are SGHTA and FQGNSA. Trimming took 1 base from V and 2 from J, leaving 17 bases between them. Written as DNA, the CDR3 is TGTGCCAGCAGCTTAGTTAGCCTAGCGAGTTTTCAAGAGACCCAGTACTTC. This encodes CASSLVSLASFQETQYF.

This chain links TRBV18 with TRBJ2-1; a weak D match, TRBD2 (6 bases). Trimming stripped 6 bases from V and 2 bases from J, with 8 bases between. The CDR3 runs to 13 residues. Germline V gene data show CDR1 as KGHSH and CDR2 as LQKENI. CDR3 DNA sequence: TGTGCCAGCTCGGAGGGAGCCTACAATGAGCAGTTCTTC. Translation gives CASSEGAYNEQFF.

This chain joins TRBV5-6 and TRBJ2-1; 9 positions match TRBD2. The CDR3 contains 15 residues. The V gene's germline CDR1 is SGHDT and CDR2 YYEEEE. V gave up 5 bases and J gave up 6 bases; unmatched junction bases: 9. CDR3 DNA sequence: TGTGCCAGCAGTTTTAGCGGGGGACCTCCCAATGAGCAGTTCTTC. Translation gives CASSFSGGPPNEQFF.

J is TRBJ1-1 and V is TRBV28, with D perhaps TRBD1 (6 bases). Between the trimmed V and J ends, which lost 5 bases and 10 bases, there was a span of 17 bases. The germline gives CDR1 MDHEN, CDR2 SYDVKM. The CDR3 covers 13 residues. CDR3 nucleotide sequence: TGTGCCAGCAGTCCCTACGACAGGTTCGGAGCTTTCTTT. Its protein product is CASSPYDRFGAFF. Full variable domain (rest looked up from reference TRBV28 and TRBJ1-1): DVKVTQSSRYLVKRTGEKVFLECVQDMDHENMFWYRQDPGLGLRLIYFSYDVKMKEKGDIPEGYSVSREKKERFSLILESASTNQTSMYLCASSPYDRFGAFFGQGTRLTVV.

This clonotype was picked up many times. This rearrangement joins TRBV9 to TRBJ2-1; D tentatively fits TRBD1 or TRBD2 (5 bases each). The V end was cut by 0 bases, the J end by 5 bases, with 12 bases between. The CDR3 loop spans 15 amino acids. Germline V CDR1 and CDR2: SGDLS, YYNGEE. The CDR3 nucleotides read TGTGCCAGCAGCGTAGGACAGAGGGTCAACAATGAGCAGTTCTTC. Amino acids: CASSVGQRVNNEQFF.

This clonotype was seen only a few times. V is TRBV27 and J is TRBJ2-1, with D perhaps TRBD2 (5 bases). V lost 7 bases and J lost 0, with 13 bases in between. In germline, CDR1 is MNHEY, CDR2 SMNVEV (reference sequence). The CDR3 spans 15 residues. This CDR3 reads CASTSPGNSYNEQFF. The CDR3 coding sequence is TGTGCCAGCACCTCTCCGGGAAACTCCTACAATGAGCAGTTCTTC.

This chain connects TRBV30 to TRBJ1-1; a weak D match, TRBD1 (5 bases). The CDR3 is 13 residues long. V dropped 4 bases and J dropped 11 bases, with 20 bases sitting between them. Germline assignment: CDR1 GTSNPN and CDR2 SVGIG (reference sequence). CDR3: CAWTPFVGTEAFF. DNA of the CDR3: TGTGCCTGGACCCCTTTTGTCGGGACGGAGGCTTTCTTT.

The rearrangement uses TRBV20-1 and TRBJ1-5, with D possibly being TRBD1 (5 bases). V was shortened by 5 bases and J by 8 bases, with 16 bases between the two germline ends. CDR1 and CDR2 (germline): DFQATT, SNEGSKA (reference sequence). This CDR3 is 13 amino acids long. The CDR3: CSADGAPVEPQHF. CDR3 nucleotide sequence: TGCAGTGCTGACGGGGCCCCCGTTGAGCCCCAGCATTTT.

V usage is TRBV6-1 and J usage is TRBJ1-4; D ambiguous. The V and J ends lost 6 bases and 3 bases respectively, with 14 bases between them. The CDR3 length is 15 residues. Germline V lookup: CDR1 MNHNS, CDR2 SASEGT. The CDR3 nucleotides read TGTGCCAGCAGCTCCCCAGCGGACCCTAATGAAAAACTGTTTTTT. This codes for CASSSPADPNEKLFF.

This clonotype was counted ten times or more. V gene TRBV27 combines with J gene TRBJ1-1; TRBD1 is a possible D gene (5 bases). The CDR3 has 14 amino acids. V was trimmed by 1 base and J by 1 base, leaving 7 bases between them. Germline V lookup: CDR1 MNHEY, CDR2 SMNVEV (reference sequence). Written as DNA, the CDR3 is TGTGCCAGCAGTTTATACGGACAGAACACTGAAGCTTTCTTT. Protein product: CASSLYGQNTEAFF.

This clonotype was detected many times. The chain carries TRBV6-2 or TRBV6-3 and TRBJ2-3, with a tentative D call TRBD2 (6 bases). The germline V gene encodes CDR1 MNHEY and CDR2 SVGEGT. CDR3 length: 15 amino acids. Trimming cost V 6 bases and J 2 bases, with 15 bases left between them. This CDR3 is CASSSWTMPTDTQYF. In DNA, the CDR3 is TGTGCCAGCAGCTCCTGGACTATGCCCACAGATACGCAGTATTTT.

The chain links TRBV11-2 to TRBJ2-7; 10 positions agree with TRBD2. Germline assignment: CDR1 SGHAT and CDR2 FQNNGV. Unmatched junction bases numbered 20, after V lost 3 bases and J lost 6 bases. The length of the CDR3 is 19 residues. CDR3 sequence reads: CASSFSGGAGFSGRCEQYF. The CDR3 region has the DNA TGTGCCAGCAGCTTTTCGGGGGGGGCAGGCTTTAGCGGGAGGTGCGAGCAGTACTTC.

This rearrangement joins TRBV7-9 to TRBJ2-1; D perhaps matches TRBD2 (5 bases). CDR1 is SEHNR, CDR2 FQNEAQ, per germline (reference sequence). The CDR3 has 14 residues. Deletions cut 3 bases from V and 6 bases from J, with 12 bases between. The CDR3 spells CASSFQYGSNEQFF. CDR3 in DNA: TGTGCCAGCAGCTTCCAGTATGGGAGCAATGAGCAGTTCTTC.

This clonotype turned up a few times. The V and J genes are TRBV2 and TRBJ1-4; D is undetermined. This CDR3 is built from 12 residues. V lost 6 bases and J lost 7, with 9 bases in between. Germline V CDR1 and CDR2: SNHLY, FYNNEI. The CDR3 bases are TGTGCCAGCAGGTTCCACGGTGAAAAACTGTTTTTT. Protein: CASRFHGEKLFF.

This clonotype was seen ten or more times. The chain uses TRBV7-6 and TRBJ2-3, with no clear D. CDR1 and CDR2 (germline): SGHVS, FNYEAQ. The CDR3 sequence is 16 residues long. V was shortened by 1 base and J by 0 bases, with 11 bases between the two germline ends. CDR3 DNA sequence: TGTGCCAGCAGCTTAGGGATGGCAGCTAGCACAGATACGCAGTATTTT. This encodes CASSLGMAASTDTQYF.

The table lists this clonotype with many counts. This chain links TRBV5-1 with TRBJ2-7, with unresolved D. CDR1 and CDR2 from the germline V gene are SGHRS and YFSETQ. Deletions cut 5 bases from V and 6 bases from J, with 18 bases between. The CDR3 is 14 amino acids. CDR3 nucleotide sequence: TGCGCCAGCAGGTTACAGTCCAACAGTGGCGAGCAGTACTTC. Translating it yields CASRLQSNSGEQYF.

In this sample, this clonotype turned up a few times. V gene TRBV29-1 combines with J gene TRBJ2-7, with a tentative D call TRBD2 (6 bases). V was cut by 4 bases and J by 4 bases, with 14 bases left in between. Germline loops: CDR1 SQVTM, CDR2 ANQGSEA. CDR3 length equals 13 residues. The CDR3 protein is CSVGKGGGYEQYF. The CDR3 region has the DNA TGCAGCGTTGGCAAAGGTGGGGGGTACGAGCAGTACTTC.

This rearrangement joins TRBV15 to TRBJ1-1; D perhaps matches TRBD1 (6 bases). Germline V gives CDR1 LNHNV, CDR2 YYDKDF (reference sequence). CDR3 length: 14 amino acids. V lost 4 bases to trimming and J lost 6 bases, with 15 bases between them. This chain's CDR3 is CATSIDYGGPEAFF. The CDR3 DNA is TGTGCCACCAGCATAGATTATGGGGGGCCTGAAGCTTTCTTT. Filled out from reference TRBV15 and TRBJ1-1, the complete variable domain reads DAMVIQNPRYQVTQFGKPVTLSCSQTLNHNVMYWYQQKSSQAPKLLFHYYDKDFNNEADTPDNFQSRRPNTSFCFLDIRSPGLGDTAMYLCATSIDYGGPEAFFGQGTRLTVV.

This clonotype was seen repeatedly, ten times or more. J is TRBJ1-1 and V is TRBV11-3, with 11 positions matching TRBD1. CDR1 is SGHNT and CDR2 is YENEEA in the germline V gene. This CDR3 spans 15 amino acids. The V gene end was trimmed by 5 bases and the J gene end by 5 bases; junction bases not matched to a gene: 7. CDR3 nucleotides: TGTGCCAGCAGCCTTGGACAGGGGGCCAGTACTGAAGCTTTCTTT. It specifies CASSLGQGASTEAFF.

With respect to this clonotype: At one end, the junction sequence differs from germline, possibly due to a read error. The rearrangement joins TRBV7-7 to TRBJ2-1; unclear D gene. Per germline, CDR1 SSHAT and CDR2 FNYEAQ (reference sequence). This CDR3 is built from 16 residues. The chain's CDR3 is CASSPDGSYSYNEQFF. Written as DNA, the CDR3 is TGTGCTAGCAGCCCCGACGGGTCGTACTCCTACAATGAGCAGTTCTTC. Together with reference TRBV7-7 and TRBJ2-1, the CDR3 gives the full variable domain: GAGVSQSPRYKVTKRGQDVTLRCDPISSHATLYWYQQALGQGPEFLTYFNYEAQPDKSGLPSDRFSAERPEGSISTLTIQRTEQRDSAMYRCASSPDGSYSYNEQFFGPGTRLTVL.

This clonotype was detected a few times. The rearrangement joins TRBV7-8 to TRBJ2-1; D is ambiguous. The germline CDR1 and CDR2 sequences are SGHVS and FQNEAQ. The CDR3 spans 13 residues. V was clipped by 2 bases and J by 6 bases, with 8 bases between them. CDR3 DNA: TGTGCCAGCAGCTTACGCCTCCTCAATGAGCAGTTCTTC. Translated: CASSLRLLNEQFF.